This T cell receptor beta chain appears in the sequencing data of a study of post-analysis software for immune sequencing data. The wider study: Several disease courses (relapsing-remitting, secondary progressive and progressive-relapsing) of multiple sclerosis were included.

This CDR3 region has 13 residues. Germline assignment: CDR1 SQVTM and CDR2 ANQGSEA. J gave up 4 bases and V 4 bases, and 4 bases lay outside the gene matches. Whole-study findings and limits: Relative to controls, patients with multiple sclerosis showed significantly lower normalized Chao1 diversity. Included in a set of five TRBV segments more frequent in patients than controls were TRBV5-6, TRBV5-1 and TRBV20-1.

TCR beta cDNA libraries included unique molecular identifiers. TCRdb reanalysed the PCR reads using MiXCR and keeps one entry per CDR3 protein. The data contain more than 450,000 distinct CDR3 sequences, 30% to 40% of them seen just once; the ten biggest clones take up approximately 5.4%. As to this clonotype: Antigen specificity is unknown.

The chain joins TRBV29-1 to TRBJ2-1, with 7 positions matching TRBD2. The sequencing input was blood. The receptor was derived from a girl between 2 and 17 years old with multiple sclerosis. CDR3 nucleotide sequence: TGCAGCGTTGGGGGGGGAGAATACAATGAGCAGTTCTTC. This gives the protein CSVGGGEYNEQFF.